This T cell receptor beta chain derives from a study of tumor and adjacent non-tumor tissue in lung cancer. Background on the study: Stage I to III disease affected about nine men and roughly 5 women aged 31 to 76. Whole-study findings and limits: In normal lung, the top 100 clones were significantly more dominant than in tumor. TCR diversity was significantly greater in tumor than normal lung tissue.

This sample's RNA came from whole unsorted tissue. In its sample, this clonotype was seen many times. Its antigen is as yet unknown. A modified ARM-PCR protocol with three rounds of nested PCR amplified TCRbeta. TCRdb recomputed calls from the multiplex PCR reads with MiXCR, one row per CDR3 protein. This repertoire shows 85,000 to 100,000 distinct CDR3 sequences, 65% to 75% found once; its top ten account for about a sixth. The V gene lost 6 bases and the J gene lost 4 bases, with 10 bases spanning the gap. The germline V gene encodes CDR1 MNHEY and CDR2 SVGAGI. This CDR3 is 12 amino acids long. The sequenced sample consisted of lung tumor tissue. The receptor's source is a man aged 55 to 70 with non-small cell lung cancer. V is TRBV6-5 and J is TRBJ2-7; D is unresolved. This CDR3 reads CASSKGPYEQYF. CDR3 in DNA: TGTGCCAGCAGCAAGGGCCCATACGAGCAGTACTTC.